This T cell receptor (beta chain) was sequenced during a study of cytotoxic CD8 clonotypes in ibrutinib-treated CLL. Findings of the study overall: Exceeding age-matched healthy donors, baseline clonality also tracked the counts of circulating CD8+ T cells. Increased clonality at ibrutinib response gave way to a return toward baseline at progression.

For this clone: As yet, its antigen is unknown.

Repertoires were generated with immunoSEQ multiplex PCR, while TCRdb's copy carries only in-frame clones and drops some. The sample has roughly 300,000 clones, roughly four fifths seen once. In germline, CDR1 is MDHEN, CDR2 SYDVKM. The CDR3 runs 12 residues. The ends were cut back, 6 bases at V and 4 bases at J, with 9 bases in the middle. The sequenced sample was PBMCs, obtained at disease progression, from a patient treated with ibrutinib. The chain links TRBV28 to TRBJ1-1, with a weak D call TRBD1 (5 bases). The receptor was isolated from a human donor with chronic lymphocytic leukemia. CDR3 region: CASRGRITEAFF. CDR3 sequence (DNA): TGTGCCAGCAGGGGGCGGATCACTGAAGCTTTCTTT.